This is a list of T cell receptor beta chains from one sample in a study of blood T cell repertoires in COVID-19. Data came from immunoSEQ multiplex PCR; TCRdb stores just in-frame clones and leaves some out. The table has approximately 250,000 clones, 70% to 90% seen once. Sequenced input: PBMCs or T cells enriched from blood (not recorded which). Every receptor here comes from a woman aged 25 to 39 with acute COVID-19. CDR3s include the opening cysteine and the closing phenylalanine or tryptophan. D genes are given only for firm matches. Only some rows state a clone size, as once, few, many or a class for expanded clones.

.	TRBV29-1	TRBJ1-5	TRBD1	TGCAGCGTTGGTGAGGGGGCTGTCCAGCCCCAGCATTTT	CSVGEGAVQPQHF
.	TRBV28	TRBJ1-2	.	TGTGCCAGCAGTTACTCTGGTAGGGAGCAGACAGGCTTTATGGACACCTTC	CASSYSGREQTGFMDTF
.	TRBV6-1	TRBJ1-5	TRBD1	TGTGCCAGCAGTATTGGACAGGGGAAGCAGCCCCAGCATTTT	CASSIGQGKQPQHF
.	TRBV2	TRBJ2-2	.	TGTGCCAGACAAAACACCGGGGAGCTGTTTTTT	CARQNTGELFF
.	TRBV27	TRBJ2-1	.	TGTGCCAGCGGGGTGCGGGGTGGCTCCTACAATGAGCAGTTCTTC	CASGVRGGSYNEQFF
.	TRBV7-3	TRBJ2-2	.	TGTGCCAGCAGCTTACAGGGGCCGAACACCGGGGAGCTGTTTTTT	CASSLQGPNTGELFF
.	TRBV5-1	TRBJ2-1	.	TGCGCCAGCAGCTTGCTAGCCTACAATGAGCAGTTCTTC	CASSLLAYNEQFF
.	TRBV6-5	TRBJ2-1	TRBD2	TGTGCCAGTTCCGGGACTAGGACTATTGAGCAGTTCTTC	CASSGTRTIEQFF
.	TRBV4-1	TRBJ2-7	.	TGCGCCAGCAGCCAAGACCCCGGGACTTCTTCCGAGCAGTACTTC	CASSQDPGTSSEQYF
.	TRBV2	TRBJ2-7	TRBD2	TGTGCCAGCAGCCCAGCGGGAAGATCTTACGAGCAGTACTTC	CASSPAGRSYEQYF
.	TRBV28	TRBJ2-3	TRBD2	TGTGCCAGCAGTTTTCCCCCGACTAGCGGGGTCACAGATACGCAGTATTTT	CASSFPPTSGVTDTQYF
.	TRBV20-1	TRBJ2-1	TRBD2	TGCAGTGCTAGTATCGGACTAGTGAATGAGCAGTTCTTC	CSASIGLVNEQFF
.	TRBV2	TRBJ1-2	.	TGTGCCAGCGTCCGGGATACTTATTATGGCTACACCTTC	CASVRDTYYGYTF
.	TRBV5-1	TRBJ1-2	TRBD1	TGCGCCAGCAGCTGGGGGGACAGGCAGTATGGCTACACCTTC	CASSWGDRQYGYTF
.	TRBV5-1	TRBJ2-3	.	TGCGCCAGCAGCTTTACGAGAACAGATACGCAGTATTTT	CASSFTRTDTQYF
.	TRBV3-1/TRBV3-2	TRBJ1-5	TRBD1	TGTGCCAGCAGCCAGATGACAGGGGATCAGCCCCAGCATTTT	CASSQMTGDQPQHF
.	TRBV27	TRBJ1-1	.	TGTGCCAGCAGTTCCCTCCCCCCGGTAACTGAAGCTTTCTTT	CASSSLPPVTEAFF
.	TRBV1	TRBJ2-1	.	TGCACCAGCAGCCAAAGGTGTTTCGCTAGCGGGGTAAGTGAGCAGTTCTTC	CTSSQRCFASGVSEQFF
.	TRBV7-9	TRBJ1-5	.	TGTGCCAGCAGCTTAGCCGAGGCAGGCAATCAGCCCCAGCATTTT	CASSLAEAGNQPQHF
.	TRBV7-2	TRBJ1-1	.	TGTGCCAGCAGCTTATCCGCAGGGCTTAACACTGAAGCTTTCTTT	CASSLSAGLNTEAFF
.	TRBV18	TRBJ2-3	TRBD2	TGTGCCAGCTCACCACCGAGAATAGCGGGGACCACAGATACGCAGTATTTT	CASSPPRIAGTTDTQYF
.	TRBV7-6	TRBJ2-1	TRBD2	TGTGCCAGCAGCTTAGTGGTGGTAGCGGGAGACACAGGGAATGAGCAGTTCTTC	CASSLVVVAGDTGNEQFF
.	TRBV28	TRBJ2-1	TRBD2	TGTGCCAGCAGTCCACAAAATAGCGGGAGAATTCCCATGGAGCAGTTCTTC	CASSPQNSGRIPMEQFF
once	TRBV19	TRBJ2-3	TRBD1	TGTGCCAGTAGTATTTTCGGGACAGTCAACACAGATACGCAGTATTTT	CASSIFGTVNTDTQYF
.	TRBV4-1	TRBJ2-7	TRBD2	TGCGCCAGCAGCCAGGGACTAGACTACGAGCAGTACTTC	CASSQGLDYEQYF
.	TRBV5-4	TRBJ2-5	.	TGTGCCAGCAGCCCTCGGACAGATCAAGAGACCCAGTACTTC	CASSPRTDQETQYF
.	TRBV7-9	TRBJ1-2	.	TGTGCCAGCAGCTTAAGGACGGGCCTCCGGGGCTATGGCTACACCTTC	CASSLRTGLRGYGYTF
.	TRBV28	TRBJ2-7	TRBD1	TGTGCCAGCCGGACAGGGGAGTTCTACGAGCAGTACTTC	CASRTGEFYEQYF
.	TRBV2	TRBJ1-1	TRBD1	TGTGCCAGCCTAGGGGGACAGGGAAGGACTGAAGCTTTCTTT	CASLGGQGRTEAFF
.	TRBV29-1	TRBJ2-2	.	TGCAGCGTTGAAGAAGAGGTCGGGGAGCTGTTTTTT	CSVEEEVGELFF
.	TRBV3-1/TRBV3-2	TRBJ1-4	.	TGTGCCAGCAGCCAAGCGGACAATAATGAAAAACTGTTTTTT	CASSQADNNEKLFF
.	TRBV7-2	TRBJ2-7	TRBD2	TGTGCCAGCAGCGACGGGAGGAGCCCCTACGAGCAGTACTTC	CASSDGRSPYEQYF
.	TRBV30	TRBJ1-4	.	TGTGCCTGGAGTGATAGTGGGGGCCTAACTAATGAAAAACTGTTTTTT	CAWSDSGGLTNEKLFF
.	TRBV7-8	TRBJ2-7	.	TGTGCCAGCAGCCCGCCCGGGAAGGTAGGATACGAGCAGTACTTC	CASSPPGKVGYEQYF
.	TRBV19	TRBJ1-5	TRBD1	TGTGCCAGTGGGCAAGGGGGGACAGGGAATCAGCCCCAGCATTTT	CASGQGGTGNQPQHF
.	TRBV4-3	TRBJ2-7	.	TGCGCCAGCAGCCAAGAGGCGACTGGTACCTACGAGCAGTACTTC	CASSQEATGTYEQYF
.	TRBV7-9	TRBJ2-3	.	TGTGCCAGCAGCCTCACCGGGGGTCCTAGCACAGATACGCAGTATTTT	CASSLTGGPSTDTQYF
.	TRBV7-3	TRBJ2-1	TRBD2	TGTGCCAGCAGCTCTAAAACTAGCGGGAGATTGGATGAGCAGTTCTTC	CASSSKTSGRLDEQFF
.	TRBV6-5	TRBJ1-2	.	TGTGCCAGCGGCAGGGATGGCTACACCTTC	CASGRDGYTF
.	TRBV7-9	TRBJ1-2	TRBD1	TGTGCCAGCAAGCAGGGGGCTGGAGGCTACACCTTC	CASKQGAGGYTF